Shown below are 21 T cell receptor beta chains from a single sample sequenced in a study of blood T cell repertoires in COVID-19. The data were produced by immunoSEQ multiplex PCR, yet TCRdb's version contains in-frame clones alone and is incomplete. Here the sample spans some 290,000 clones, 75% to 90% being singletons. Sequencing used peripheral blood. These receptors all stem from a man between 60 and 70 years old who had recovered from COVID-19.

The chain combines TRBV24-1 with TRBJ1-2; possibly TRBD1 for D (5 bases). Germline V CDR1 and CDR2: KGHDR, SFDVKD. V was trimmed by 5 bases and J by 0 bases, leaving 6 bases between them. CDR3 size: 13 residues. The CDR3 loop is CATSVGANYGYTF. CDR3 sequence (DNA): TGTGCCACCAGTGTAGGGGCTAACTATGGCTACACCTTC.

V usage is TRBV7-9 and J usage is TRBJ2-1, with no clear D. The germline V and J ends were trimmed by 2 bases and 7 bases, with 9 bases remaining between them. Germline-derived CDR1 and CDR2 are SEHNR and FQNEAQ (reference sequence). This CDR3 has 13 amino acids. The CDR3 DNA follows: TGTGCCAGCAGCTTATCCCCCAAAAATGAGCAGTTCTTC. This encodes CASSLSPKNEQFF.

V is TRBV7-9 and J is TRBJ2-3, with 12 nucleotides matching TRBD2. The CDR3 runs 16 residues. Germline lookup yields CDR1 SEHNR and CDR2 FQNEAQ (reference sequence). The V and J ends lost 1 base and 2 bases, in that order; junction bases with no gene match: 1. Here the CDR3 reads CASSLGLAGATDTQYF. For the CDR3, the DNA is TGTGCCAGCAGCTTAGGACTAGCGGGAGCCACAGATACGCAGTATTTT.

This sequence joins TRBV6-1 and TRBJ1-2, with no clear D. The V end lost 2 bases, the J end lost 2 bases, and 9 bases lay between the germline ends. CDR3 length: 14 amino acids. CDR1 MNHNS and CDR2 SASEGT come from the germline V gene. DNA for the CDR3: TGTGCCAGCAGTGAAAGATCGGGGAACTATGGCTACACCTTC. Its translation is CASSERSGNYGYTF.

The chain employs TRBV18 and TRBJ2-1, with 11 bases fitting TRBD1. J lost 10 bases, V lost 5 bases, and 7 bases had no gene match. The CDR3 length is 14 residues. Germline V gene data show CDR1 as KGHSH and CDR2 as LQKENI. The CDR3 loop reads CASSTGQGAWEQFF. The CDR3 bases are TGTGCCAGCTCAACCGGACAGGGGGCATGGGAGCAGTTCTTC. The full variable domain, its missing parts supplied by reference TRBV18 and TRBJ2-1, is NAGVMQNPRHLVRRRGQEARLRCSPMKGHSHVYWYRQLPEEGLKFMVYLQKENIIDESGMPKERFSAEFPKEGPSILRIQQVVRGDSAAYFCASSTGQGAWEQFFGPGTRLTVL.

The table lists this clone with a count of one. The chain joins TRBV6-5 to TRBJ1-1; D possibly corresponds to TRBD1 (5 bases). Germline V lookup: CDR1 MNHEY, CDR2 SVGAGI. The germline V and J ends were trimmed by 6 bases and 0 bases, with 11 bases remaining between them. CDR3 length: 14 amino acids. CDR3 sequence (DNA): TGTGCCAGCAGCCGTCGGGGGGTGAACACTGAAGCTTTCTTT. Its protein is CASSRRGVNTEAFF.

This sequence joins TRBV30 and TRBJ1-6; possibly TRBD1 for D (5 bases). V shed 0 bases and J shed 7 bases, with 13 bases lying between them. The CDR3 extends over 15 amino acids. Germline V gives CDR1 GTSNPN, CDR2 SVGIG (reference sequence). CDR3 nucleotides: TGTGCCTGGAGTGTCGGCAGGGTGGACAATTCACCCCTCCACTTT. Its protein is CAWSVGRVDNSPLHF.

This chain links TRBV18 with TRBJ2-7; TRBD2 might be the D (5 bases). Trimming pared 2 bases from V and 4 bases from J, leaving 15 bases between. CDR3 length: 15 residues. Germline assignment: CDR1 KGHSH and CDR2 LQKENI. The DNA for the CDR3 is TGTGCCAGCTCACCATCAAGGCTAGGCGGGTACGAGCAGTACTTC. It is translated as CASSPSRLGGYEQYF.

V is TRBV3-1 (or the pseudogene TRBV3-2) and J is TRBJ1-5; TRBD1 aligns across 9 bases. There are 19 residues in the CDR3. Germline V lookup: CDR1 LGHDT, CDR2 YNNKEL (reference sequence). The J segment lost 1 base and the V segment lost 5 bases, leaving 15 bases of the junction unmatched. The DNA for the CDR3 is TGTGCCAGCAGCGCGTCGGGACAGGGTAATATTAGGAGCAATCAGCCCCAGCATTTT. Protein sequence: CASSASGQGNIRSNQPQHF.

This clone was seen more than once but under ten times. This chain uses TRBV5-1 with TRBJ2-1; TRBD2 matches 7 bases. Germline assignment: CDR1 SGHRS and CDR2 YFSETQ. The length of the CDR3 is 18 residues. The ends lost 0 bases at V and 4 bases at J; junction bases unmatched: 13. Written as DNA, the CDR3 is TGCGCCAGCAGCTTGGTTAGGGGCGCGGGAGTTAGGTACAATGAGCAGTTCTTC. Translation: CASSLVRGAGVRYNEQFF.

J is TRBJ1-2 and V is TRBV6-5, with D maybe TRBD1 (5 bases). CDR1 MNHEY and CDR2 SVGAGI come from the germline V gene. CDR3 size: 13 residues. Trimming pared 6 bases from V and 3 bases from J, leaving 11 bases between. The CDR3 sequence is CASSGGTYYGYTF. The CDR3 nucleotides are TGTGCCAGCAGCGGGGGGACCTACTATGGCTACACCTTC.

V and J are TRBV10-3 and TRBJ2-7; TRBD2 aligns across 9 bases. The trim removed 3 bases at V and 5 bases at J, leaving 11 bases unmatched. Germline V gives CDR1 ENHRY, CDR2 SYGVKD. The CDR3 is 16 amino acids. CDR3 loop: CAISDPWLAGSNEQYF. The CDR3, as DNA: TGTGCCATCAGTGACCCTTGGCTAGCGGGATCCAACGAGCAGTACTTC.

The V call is TRBV6-6, the J call TRBJ2-7; 11 bases map to TRBD1. Germline CDR1 is MNHNY and CDR2 is SVGAGI (reference sequence). This CDR3 is 15 amino acids long. V trimming: 6 bases; J trimming: 0 bases; junction bases outside the gene matches: 4. The DNA for the CDR3 is TGTGCCAGCAGGGGGGACAGGGGGGCCTCCTACGAGCAGTACTTC. This encodes CASRGDRGASYEQYF.

V gene TRBV2 combines with J gene TRBJ1-4, with 7 bases lining up with TRBD1. The CDR3 runs to 15 residues. CDR1 and CDR2 from the germline V gene are SNHLY and FYNNEI. V shed 6 bases, J shed 7 bases, and the junction held 11 bases outside the gene matches. CDR3 loop: CASRTGTVVSEKLFF. CDR3 nucleotides: TGTGCCAGCAGAACCGGGACAGTCGTTTCTGAAAAACTGTTTTTT. The whole variable domain, filled in from reference TRBV2 and TRBJ1-4, reads EPEVTQTPSHQVTQMGQEVILRCVPISNHLYFYWYRQILGQKVEFLVSFYNNEISEKSEIFDDQFSVERPDGSNFTLKIRSTKLEDSAMYFCASRTGTVVSEKLFFGSGTQLSVL.

This clone has a handful of counts. This chain joins TRBV5-6 and TRBJ1-2; a weak D match, TRBD1 (6 bases). There are 17 residues in the CDR3. V was trimmed by 1 base and J by 7 bases, leaving 23 bases between them. The germline V gene has CDR1 SGHDT and CDR2 YYEEEE. CDR3 in amino acids: CASSLWGQWPKRSGYTF. The CDR3 coding sequence is TGTGCCAGCAGCTTGTGGGGGCAATGGCCAAAACGGAGTGGCTACACCTTC.

As concerns this clone: The same CDR3 also results from other DNA sequences found in this sample. The rearrangement uses TRBV6-5 and TRBJ1-1; D gene uncertain. Germline values: CDR1 MNHEY, CDR2 SVGAGI. Trimming removed 2 bases at V and 2 bases at J, with 9 bases between. This CDR3 contains 14 residues. The chain's CDR3 is CASSYDTRNTEAFF. CDR3 coding DNA: TGTGCCAGCAGTTACGACACGAGAAACACTGAAGCTTTCTTT.

The V gene is TRBV6-6, the J gene TRBJ1-4; D perhaps matches TRBD1 (5 bases). The CDR3 extends over 14 amino acids. Per germline, CDR1 MNHNY and CDR2 SVGAGI (reference sequence). Trimming stripped 8 bases from V and 6 bases from J, with 16 bases between. CDR3 nucleotide sequence: TGTGCCAGCCGGGACCCAGGCGGGGATGAAAAACTGTTTTTT. Translating it yields CASRDPGGDEKLFF.

This rearrangement joins TRBV5-4 to TRBJ1-2; TRBD1 aligns across 12 bases. The length of the CDR3 is 18 residues. V lost 4 bases and J lost 7; bases outside the gene matches: 17. The V gene's germline CDR1 is SGHNT and CDR2 YYREEE (reference sequence). The CDR3, as DNA: TGTGCCAGCAGCAACCCCGGGACAGGGGGCCGGAGTCTGCTTGGCTACACCTTC. Protein sequence: CASSNPGTGGRSLLGYTF.

The chain uses TRBV7-9 and TRBJ1-2, with 8 bases fitting TRBD1. The V segment lost 1 base and the J segment 6 bases; nucleotides outside the gene matches: 10. The germline CDR1 and CDR2 sequences are SEHNR and FQNEAQ (reference sequence). CDR3 length: 16 amino acids. The CDR3: CASSLGPTDRVDGYTF. CDR3 coding DNA: TGTGCCAGCAGCTTAGGTCCCACGGACAGGGTGGATGGCTACACCTTC.

The chain links TRBV19 to TRBJ1-2, with a tentative D call TRBD1 (5 bases). Germline CDR1 LNHDA, CDR2 SQIVND (reference sequence). V was pared by 7 bases and J by 5 bases, with 11 bases between. This CDR3 comprises 12 residues. CDR3 region: CASNKGSYGYTF. The DNA for the CDR3 is TGTGCCAGTAACAAGGGGTCGTATGGCTACACCTTC. Together with reference TRBV19 and TRBJ1-2, the CDR3 gives the full variable domain: DGGITQSPKYLFRKEGQNVTLSCEQNLNHDAMYWYRQDPGQGLRLIYYSQIVNDFQKGDIAEGYSVSREKKESFPLTVTSAQKNPTAFYLCASNKGSYGYTFGSGTRLTVV.

The CDR3 loop is CAWSRGLAGAGETQYF. As DNA, the CDR3 is TGTGCCTGGAGCCGTGGGCTAGCGGGAGCCGGGGAGACCCAGTACTTC. The chain joins TRBV30 to TRBJ2-5, with TRBD2 matching 10 bases. Germline CDR1 reads GTSNPN; CDR2 reads SVGIG (reference sequence). V was pared by 3 bases and J by 5 bases, with 12 bases of the junction left unmatched. This CDR3 comprises 16 residues.